A single sample gave rise to the 18 T cell receptor beta chains below, sequenced in a study of T-cell reconstitution after alpha-beta-depleted transplantation in children. The TCRbeta library incorporated unique molecular identifiers. Using its own MiXCR run on the PCR reads, TCRdb lists one record per CDR3 protein. This table holds around 400,000 distinct CDR3 sequences, 9.5% to 13% found once. Sample: PBMCs from the stem cell graft donor, taken from the stem cell graft. All receptors come from a human donor who donated a stem cell graft to a child with acute myeloid leukemia.

This clonotype was counted many times. The V gene is TRBV11-2, the J gene TRBJ1-1; D possibly corresponds to TRBD1 (6 bases). The CDR3 has 13 amino acids. Germline V gene data show CDR1 as SGHAT and CDR2 as FQNNGV. The V end was cut by 3 bases, the J end by 8 bases, with 13 bases between. CDR3 DNA: TGTGCCAGCAGCTTGGCCGGGACACACGAAGCTTTCTTT. This codes for CASSLAGTHEAFF.

This clonotype was seen only a few times. The genes are TRBV3-1 and TRBJ2-5; D may be TRBD1 (5 bases). This CDR3 spans 13 amino acids. Germline V CDR1 and CDR2: LGHDT, YNNKEL (reference sequence). The V end was cut by 4 bases, the J end by 4 bases, with 10 bases between. The CDR3 protein is CASSPLGLETQYF. The CDR3 bases are TGTGCCAGCAGCCCTCTGGGGCTAGAGACCCAGTACTTC.

This clonotype was observed a handful of times. V is TRBV4-1 and J is TRBJ2-5; 9 bases match TRBD2. Germline CDR1 and CDR2: MGHRA and YSYEKL. Trimming cost V 4 bases and J 2 bases; bases outside gene matches: 14. CDR3 size: 18 residues. CDR3 DNA sequence: TGCGCCAGCAGCCCCCGAGAGGGTGGCGGGAGGGATCAAGAGACCCAGTACTTC. It specifies CASSPREGGGRDQETQYF.

This clonotype was seen many times. The chain combines TRBV18 with TRBJ1-1, with unresolved D. The CDR3 has 14 residues. The V gene lost 3 bases and the J gene lost 0 bases, with 8 bases spanning the gap. Germline CDR1 reads KGHSH; CDR2 reads LQKENI. The CDR3 nucleotides read TGTGCCAGCTCACCCTCAAGGGTGAACACTGAAGCTTTCTTT. Its translation is CASSPSRVNTEAFF.

The CDR3 sequence: CASSQGGVDSSYEQYF. In DNA form, the CDR3 reads TGCGCCAGCAGCCAGGGGGGGGTAGACAGCTCCTACGAGCAGTACTTC. The chain couples TRBV4-3 to TRBJ2-7; 7 bases line up with TRBD2. J lost 0 bases, V lost 3 bases, and 8 bases had no gene match. This CDR3 spans 16 amino acids. Germline loops: CDR1 LGHNA, CDR2 YSLEER.

This clonotype was seen at least ten times. CDR3 nucleotide sequence: TGTGCCAGCTCACCACCGGGACAGGCTCTCGACAATGAGCAGTTCTTC. It is translated as CASSPPGQALDNEQFF. V usage is TRBV18 and J usage is TRBJ2-1; 8 bases match TRBD1. Per germline, CDR1 KGHSH and CDR2 LQKENI. CDR3 size: 16 residues. The V gene end was trimmed by 0 bases and the J gene end by 5 bases; junction bases not matched to a gene: 6.

This clonotype has only a few counts. This chain connects TRBV3-1 to TRBJ1-6; TRBD1 matches 10 bases. CDR1 LGHDT and CDR2 YNNKEL come from the germline V gene (reference sequence). There are 16 residues in the CDR3. J gave up 4 bases and V 2 bases, and 2 bases lay outside the gene matches. This CDR3 is CASSQRDRGYNSPLHF. The CDR3 DNA reads as TGTGCCAGCAGCCAACGGGACAGGGGATATAATTCACCCCTCCACTTT.

The chain carries TRBV18 and TRBJ2-3; D gene ambiguous. The CDR3 consists of 14 residues. V was pared by 6 bases and J by 3 bases, with 13 bases between. Germline CDR1 reads KGHSH; CDR2 reads LQKENI. CDR3 coding DNA: TGTGCCAGCTCCGACGCGCTAACAACAGATACGCAGTATTTT. Translating gives CASSDALTTDTQYF. Looking up the rest from reference TRBV18 and TRBJ2-3 gives the full variable domain: NAGVMQNPRHLVRRRGQEARLRCSPMKGHSHVYWYRQLPEEGLKFMVYLQKENIIDESGMPKERFSAEFPKEGPSILRIQQVVRGDSAAYFCASSDALTTDTQYFGPGTRLTVL.

This clonotype appeared a few times. The chain is built from TRBV20-1 and TRBJ1-5, with D unclear. This CDR3 region has 12 residues. Germline V CDR1 and CDR2: DFQATT, SNEGSKA (reference sequence). Trimming took off 2 bases at V and 7 bases at J, with 9 bases between the two ends. CDR3 in DNA: TGCAGTGCTAGATGGGGTGGCCAGCCCCAGCATTTT. This codes for CSARWGGQPQHF.

In this sample, this clonotype turned up a few times. The chain uses TRBV20-1 and TRBJ2-1, with D possibly matching TRBD2 (5 bases). The V gene lost 0 bases and the J gene lost 8 bases, with 17 bases spanning the gap. The CDR3 consists of 15 residues. The germline CDR1 and CDR2 sequences are DFQATT and SNEGSKA (reference sequence). In nucleotides, the CDR3 is TGCAGTGCTAGAGATGATCGGCGCCTAGCTTATGAGCAGTTCTTC. Translation: CSARDDRRLAYEQFF.

Concerning this clonotype itself: The junction departs from the called germline gene at one end, perhaps through a read error. This chain joins TRBV20-1 and TRBJ2-5; TRBD2 agrees at 10 bases. This CDR3 is 15 amino acids long. Germline-derived CDR1 and CDR2 are DFQATT and SNEGSKA (reference sequence). In DNA, the CDR3 is TGCTGTGCTAGCACGGGACTAGCGTTCCAAGAGACCCAGTACTTC. Protein product: CCASTGLAFQETQYF.

The V and J genes are TRBV2 and TRBJ1-1, with D unresolved. Per the germline V gene, CDR1 is SNHLY and CDR2 is FYNNEI. This CDR3 region has 13 residues. Deletions cut 11 bases from V and 3 bases from J, with 16 bases between. CDR3 loop: CAPRPHGDTEAFF. CDR3 nucleotide sequence: TGTGCCCCGAGGCCACACGGGGACACTGAAGCTTTCTTT. Supplemented by reference TRBV2 and TRBJ1-1, the full variable domain reads EPEVTQTPSHQVTQMGQEVILRCVPISNHLYFYWYRQILGQKVEFLVSFYNNEISEKSEIFDDQFSVERPDGSNFTLKIRSTKLEDSAMYFCAPRPHGDTEAFFGQGTRLTVV.

This clonotype has a count of ten or more. The chain recombines TRBV16 with TRBJ1-4; no definite D call. Trimming left V 2 bases short and J 10 bases short, with 11 bases between. Germline V gene data show CDR1 as KGHSY and CDR2 as FQNENV. This CDR3 is 13 amino acids long. CDR3 sequence reads: CASSQLGSGKLFF. DNA for the CDR3: TGTGCCAGCAGCCAACTCGGTTCTGGAAAACTGTTTTTT.

The table lists this clonotype with many counts. The chain is built from TRBV20-1 and TRBJ1-1; D gene unclear. Germline V gene data show CDR1 as DFQATT and CDR2 as SNEGSKA (reference sequence). The V and J ends lost 0 bases and 4 bases respectively, with 3 bases between them. The CDR3 contains 11 residues. CDR3 in amino acids: CSARESTEAFF. CDR3 nucleotide sequence: TGCAGTGCTAGAGAGTCCACTGAAGCTTTCTTT.

This clonotype was seen a handful of times. The rearrangement links TRBV12-3 or TRBV12-4 to TRBJ1-1; unclear D gene. Trimming left V 6 bases short and J 3 bases short, with 14 bases between. This CDR3 has 14 amino acids. The CDR3 sequence is CASRKTETYTEAFF. The CDR3 DNA reads as TGTGCCAGCAGAAAAACAGAGACTTACACTGAAGCTTTCTTT.

V gene TRBV4-1 combines with J gene TRBJ2-7, with D possibly matching TRBD2 (6 bases). The CDR3 runs to 15 residues. CDR1 MGHRA and CDR2 YSYEKL come from the germline V gene. V was cut by 0 bases and J by 4 bases, with 13 bases left in between. The CDR3 spells CASSQEIGGMYEQYV. The CDR3 DNA follows: TGCGCCAGCAGCCAAGAAATTGGCGGGATGTACGAGCAGTACGTC.

In this sample, this clonotype turned up a few times. V usage is TRBV27 and J usage is TRBJ1-3; D might be TRBD1 (6 bases). The CDR3 consists of 16 residues. The germline CDR1 and CDR2 sequences are MNHEY and SMNVEV (reference sequence). Between the trimmed V and J ends, which lost 5 bases and 0 bases, there was a span of 14 bases. CDR3 bases: TGTGCCAGCAGTGGAGGGGACATCTACTCTGGAAACACCATATATTTT. It codes for CASSGGDIYSGNTIYF.

This clonotype has a count of ten or more. The V and J genes are TRBV20-1 and TRBJ1-6, with TRBD1 matching over 8 bases. The V segment lost 7 bases and the J segment 6 bases; nucleotides outside the gene matches: 5. Looked up from germline, CDR1 is DFQATT and CDR2 is SNEGSKA (reference sequence). The CDR3 spans 13 residues. The CDR3 nucleotides read TGCAGTGTTAGGACAGGGCTTAATTCACCCCTCCACTTT. It encodes CSVRTGLNSPLHF.